Each of the 12 T cell receptor beta chains below was sequenced from the same sample in a study of glioma-infiltrating T cells after dendritic cell vaccination (dated by TCRdb to between 2015 and 2016). The receptor library was made with the immunoSEQ multiplex PCR assay. As stored in TCRdb, this immuneACCESS dataset retains in-frame rearrangements with V and J assigned. A fraction of the clones does not appear; measured against another copy, unresolved V genes explain less than half of the discrepancy, and the remainder lacks a known reason. The sample contains tens of thousands of clones, roughly four fifths of them found a single time. In total, the top ten clones hold 6% to 7.5% of the sample. Per the publication, the time point label means: after dendritic cell vaccination, including at tumor progression/relapse. The specimen comprised blood, sampled after dendritic cell vaccination. Receptor source: a human donor with glioblastoma.

This sequence joins TRBV2 and TRBJ1-5, with D uncertain. V lost 8 bases and J lost 0, with 14 bases in between. The length of the CDR3 is 15 residues. The V gene's germline CDR1 is SNHLY and CDR2 FYNNEI. The CDR3 coding sequence is TGTGCCAGCGCATACACGAATCTTAGCAATCAGCCCCAGCATTTT. Protein: CASAYTNLSNQPQHF. The full variable domain, in which reference TRBV2 and TRBJ1-5 provide the parts outside the CDR3, is EPEVTQTPSHQVTQMGQEVILRCVPISNHLYFYWYRQILGQKVEFLVSFYNNEISEKSEIFDDQFSVERPDGSNFTLKIRSTKLEDSAMYFCASAYTNLSNQPQHFGDGTRLSIL.

The CDR3 is CASSEVQGAYTEAFF. The CDR3 region has the DNA TGTGCCAGCAGCGAGGTACAGGGGGCATACACTGAAGCTTTCTTT. The chain carries TRBV6-1 and TRBJ1-1, with 9 bases identical to TRBD1. The CDR3 has 15 residues. Germline V gene data show CDR1 as MNHNS and CDR2 as SASEGT. After removal of 6 bases from V and 3 bases from J, the junction contained 8 bases not matched to a gene.

V is TRBV6-6 and J is TRBJ1-5; 7 bases match TRBD1. Per the germline V gene, CDR1 is MNHNY and CDR2 is SVGAGI (reference sequence). J lost 5 bases, V lost 2 bases, and 3 bases had no gene match. The CDR3 is 14 residues long. This CDR3 is CASSYDGQDQPQHF. The CDR3, as DNA: TGTGCCAGCAGTTACGACGGACAGGATCAGCCCCAGCATTTT.

The V and J genes are TRBV7-3 and TRBJ2-6, with D uncertain. V was pared by 5 bases and J by 1 base, with 9 bases between. The CDR3 spans 15 residues. In germline, CDR1 is SGHTA, CDR2 FQGTGA. DNA for the CDR3: TGTGCCAGCAGCCCAATAGTTTCTGGGGCCAACGTCCTGACTTTC. This sequence encodes CASSPIVSGANVLTF.

V is TRBV7-2 and J is TRBJ2-1; D is uncertain. The CDR3 runs to 13 residues. Trimming shortened V by 4 bases and J by 6 bases, and 10 bases separated the two germline ends. The germline V gene encodes CDR1 SGHTA and CDR2 FQGNSA. CDR3 sequence: CASSSSLLNEQFF. The CDR3 coding sequence is TGTGCCAGCAGCTCCTCTTTACTCAATGAGCAGTTCTTC.

The rearrangement links TRBV7-2 to TRBJ1-5; 9 nucleotides align to TRBD1. Germline lookup yields CDR1 SGHTA and CDR2 FQGNSA. The V segment lost 1 base and the J segment 1 base; nucleotides outside the gene matches: 11. This CDR3 spans 19 amino acids. The CDR3 sequence is CASSLVSLTGQGSNQPQHF. In DNA form, the CDR3 reads TGTGCCAGCAGCTTAGTCTCGCTGACGGGACAGGGAAGCAATCAGCCCCAGCATTTT.

The chain employs TRBV6-1 and TRBJ2-7; 9 nucleotides align to TRBD1. The CDR3 spans 16 residues. Germline CDR1 MNHNS, CDR2 SASEGT. V lost 2 bases to trimming and J lost 3 bases; unmatched junction nucleotides: 8. The CDR3: CASSETRDRVNYEQYF. The CDR3 nucleotides are TGTGCCAGCAGTGAAACCCGGGACAGGGTTAACTACGAGCAGTACTTC.

The V gene is TRBV30, the J gene TRBJ2-3; TRBD2 matches at 13 bases. The CDR3 is 19 amino acids. The V and J ends lost 5 bases and 4 bases, in that order; junction bases with no gene match: 18. The V gene's germline CDR1 is GTSNPN and CDR2 SVGIG (reference sequence). CDR3 DNA: TGTGCCTGGCGATTCAAGACTAGCGGGGGGACAGATCCGGCAGATACGCAGTATTTT. Its protein is CAWRFKTSGGTDPADTQYF.

CDR3 loop: CASSVRGNGYTF. The CDR3 DNA reads as TGTGCCAGCAGTGTACGGGGGAATGGCTACACCTTC. The genes are TRBV27 and TRBJ1-2, with a possible D match to TRBD1 (5 bases). Trimming shortened V by 5 bases and J by 6 bases, and 10 bases separated the two germline ends. This CDR3 is 12 amino acids long. Germline loops: CDR1 MNHEY, CDR2 SMNVEV (reference sequence).

The chain's CDR3 is CASSAGLSILGYTF. For the CDR3, the DNA is TGTGCCAGTAGTGCAGGGTTGTCAATCTTGGGCTACACCTTC. The J gene is TRBJ1-2, the V gene TRBV19; weak D call: TRBD1 (5 bases). Germline V gives CDR1 LNHDA, CDR2 SQIVND (reference sequence). V shed 5 bases and J shed 8 bases, with 18 bases lying between them. This CDR3 region has 14 residues.

The chain carries TRBV4-3 and TRBJ2-5; 11 bases line up with TRBD2. The ends lost 4 bases at V and 5 bases at J; junction bases unmatched: 9. CDR3 size: 16 residues. Germline V gene sequence: CDR1 LGHNA, CDR2 YSLEER. The chain's CDR3 is CASSPTSGVGLETQYF. CDR3 nucleotide sequence: TGCGCCAGCAGCCCGACTAGCGGGGTCGGGCTCGAGACCCAGTACTTC.

This clone was observed once. The gene calls are TRBV7-9 and TRBJ1-2; 11 bases fit TRBD1. V was pared by 5 bases and J by 7 bases, with 6 bases of the junction left unmatched. CDR3 length equals 14 residues. Germline lookup yields CDR1 SEHNR and CDR2 FQNEAQ (reference sequence). The CDR3 protein is CASSRTGGYGGYTF. The CDR3 DNA reads as TGTGCCAGCAGCAGGACAGGGGGCTACGGTGGCTACACCTTC.